This TCR beta chain is from a study of T-cell memory formation after mild COVID-19. TCRdb independently ran MiXCR on the 5' RACE reads; one entry per CDR3 protein. The table lists around 400,000 distinct CDR3 sequences, more than 20% of them singletons. The junction had 8 bases not matched to a gene; V was cut back by 6 bases and J by 0 bases. In germline, CDR1 is MNHEY, CDR2 SVGAGI. This CDR3 has 18 amino acids. This TCR derives from an adult woman who had mild COVID-19 (a few samples of this study predate the infection). Cell type and time point are not known. The rearrangement joins TRBV6-5 to TRBJ2-1, with TRBD2 identical over 13 bases. Sequencing input: PBMCs or a T cell subset sorted from them (not recorded which). This CDR3 is CASRKLAGGLSSYNEQFF. The CDR3 nucleotides read TGTGCCAGCAGAAAACTAGCGGGAGGGCTCAGCTCCTACAATGAGCAGTTCTTC.